This is a list of T cell receptor beta chains from one sample in a study of blood T cell repertoires in COVID-19. Assay used: immunoSEQ multiplex PCR; TCRdb lists only in-frame clones, some missing. Among 150,000 or so clones listed, about 73% were seen once. The specimen sequenced was peripheral blood. The receptors shown here come from an elderly man with acute or convalescent COVID-19. CDR3s include the opening cysteine and the closing phenylalanine or tryptophan. The D gene is left open where the match is weak. Some rows have no size entry. The others give once, few or many, or a class for an expanded clone.

>NA|TRBV18|TRBJ2-3|17|NA
CASSPRGAGTSTDTQYF
TGTGCCAGCTCACCACGGGGTGCGGGAACTAGCACAGATACGCAGTATTTT
>many|TRBV3-1/TRBV3-2|TRBJ1-2|14|TRBD1
CASSQTDRADGYTF
TGTGCCAGCAGCCAAACGGACAGGGCGGATGGCTACACCTTC
>NA|TRBV7-2|TRBJ2-3|14|TRBD2
CASSSRGDTDTQYF
TGTGCCAGCAGCTCCCGGGGGGACACAGATACGCAGTATTTT
>NA|TRBV10-3|TRBJ1-5|17|NA
CAISRTDTGTTNQPQHF
TGTGCCATCAGTAGGACCGATACGGGGACTACGAATCAGCCCCAGCATTTT
>NA|TRBV7-3|TRBJ2-5|16|TRBD2
CASGPPHGTSGAALYF
TGTGCCAGCGGACCTCCACACGGGACTAGCGGGGCGGCGCTGTACTTC
>NA|TRBV6-5|TRBJ1-5|15|NA
CASSYSLYSNQPQHF
TGTGCCAGCAGTTACTCCTTGTATAGCAATCAGCCCCAGCATTTT
>NA|TRBV11-3|TRBJ2-5|15|NA
CASSLDPLARETQYF
TGTGCCAGCAGCTTAGACCCCCTAGCTAGAGAGACCCAGTACTTC
>NA|TRBV2|TRBJ2-3|14|NA
CASSGQRESDTQYF
TGTGCCAGCAGTGGTCAACGGGAGTCGGATACGCAGTATTTT
>NA|TRBV7-9|TRBJ2-5|16|TRBD2
CASSFGLAGGEETQYF
TGTGCCAGCAGCTTCGGACTAGCGGGGGGGGAAGAGACCCAGTACTTC
>NA|TRBV5-1|TRBJ2-1|17|TRBD2
CASSAGGTSRFYNEQFF
TGCGCCAGCAGCGCGGGCGGGACTAGCAGGTTCTACAATGAGCAGTTCTTC
>many|TRBV9|TRBJ1-1|14|NA
CASSVGGSVTEAFF
TGTGCCAGCAGCGTAGGAGGGTCGGTCACTGAAGCTTTCTTT
>NA|TRBV29-1|TRBJ2-3|17|TRBD1
CSATPRGQGAGTDTQYF
TGCAGCGCCACCCCGCGGGGACAGGGGGCTGGCACAGATACGCAGTATTTT
>NA|TRBV7-3|TRBJ2-3|14|NA
CASSLPGQPETQYF
TGTGCCAGCAGCTTACCCGGACAGCCCGAGACGCAGTATTTT
>NA|TRBV29-1|TRBJ1-1|14|TRBD1
CSVEGGQGRTEAFF
TGCAGCGTTGAAGGGGGACAGGGGAGAACTGAAGCTTTCTTT
>NA|TRBV5-6|TRBJ2-2|13|NA
CASSPQGPGELFF
TGTGCCAGCAGCCCACAGGGCCCCGGGGAGCTGTTTTTT
>NA|TRBV18|TRBJ1-1|15|NA
CASTRSGVGDTEAFF
TGTGCCAGCACCAGGTCCGGGGTAGGAGACACTGAAGCTTTCTTT
>NA|TRBV5-6|TRBJ2-4|15|TRBD2
CASSWRGDAKNIQYF
TGTGCCAGCAGCTGGCGGGGGGATGCCAAAAACATTCAGTACTTC
>NA|TRBV7-9|TRBJ1-4|16|NA
CASSLGGGRVAEKLFF
TGTGCCAGCAGCTTAGGCGGCGGCAGGGTGGCTGAAAAACTGTTTTTT
>NA|TRBV6-2/TRBV6-3|TRBJ2-7|14|NA
CASSYPDRIYEQYF
TGTGCCAGCAGTTATCCCGACAGGATCTACGAGCAGTACTTC
>NA|TRBV19|TRBJ1-6|14|TRBD1
CASGRDRINSPLHF
TGTGCCAGTGGCCGGGACAGGATTAATTCACCCCTCCACTTT
>NA|TRBV19|TRBJ1-2|14|TRBD1
CASRGDSSNYGYTF
TGTGCCAGTAGGGGGGACAGTTCTAACTATGGCTACACCTTC
>few|TRBV29-1|TRBJ2-7|14|TRBD1
CSVANRGSPYEQYF
TGCAGCGTTGCTAACAGGGGGAGCCCCTACGAGCAGTACTTC
>NA|TRBV19|TRBJ2-1|16|TRBD2
CASSIRVAGDRNEQFF
TGTGCCAGTAGTATAAGGGTAGCGGGGGATAGGAATGAGCAGTTCTTC
>NA|TRBV5-4|TRBJ2-1|16|TRBD2
CASRKTGTSGWNEQFF
TGTGCCAGCAGAAAAACCGGGACTAGCGGATGGAATGAGCAGTTCTTC
>NA|TRBV27|TRBJ2-3|16|TRBD1
CASSLTKGAGTDTQYF
TGTGCCAGCAGTTTAACAAAGGGGGCTGGCACAGATACGCAGTATTTT
>NA|TRBV5-1|TRBJ2-3|16|NA
CASSPLRGVSTDTQYF
TGCGCCAGCAGCCCCCTAAGGGGTGTTAGCACAGATACGCAGTATTTT
>NA|TRBV18|TRBJ1-1|11|NA
CASSRSTEAFF
TGTGCCAGCTCGCGGAGCACTGAAGCTTTCTTT
>NA|TRBV18|TRBJ1-1|15|NA
CASSPVYSKNTEAFF
TGTGCCAGCTCACCGGTGTACAGCAAGAACACTGAAGCTTTCTTT